The T cell receptor beta chain described here comes from a study of shared clonotypes between healthy human individuals. Background on the study: Every donor yielded three CD4 naive, three CD4 memory, two CD8 naive and one CD8 memory plate.

This clone was recorded only once. This table comes from immunoSEQ multiplex PCR, and its TCRdb copy is limited to in-frame clones, with some not included. The sample has 2 million to 2.5 million clones; less than 95% are singletons. V dropped 6 bases and J dropped 11 bases, with 17 bases sitting between them. Germline V lookup: CDR1 MNHNS, CDR2 SASEGT. The CDR3 spans 14 residues. Caucasian adults living in Nashville, Tennessee, provided all samples. The sequenced sample consisted of naive CD4+ T cells from PBMCs. Subset of the sample: CD45RA+ positively selected. The genes are TRBV6-1 and TRBJ1-6; no definite D call. This TCR was recovered from a man younger than 35 in good health. Some clones in this sample may be carry-over from other donors' samples. CDR3 nucleotides: TGTGCCAGCAGCCCCATAACCTACGAGGCACCCCTCCACTTT. It yields the protein CASSPITYEAPLHF.